This T cell receptor beta chain was obtained from a study of blood T cell repertoires in COVID-19. Study background: T cells, B-cell-depleted T cells, or PBMCs supplied cDNA or gDNA.

CDR1 is SQVTM and CDR2 is ANQGSEA in the germline V gene. The CDR3 has 15 residues. The V end was cut by 5 bases, the J end by 4 bases, with 20 bases between. Repertoires were generated with immunoSEQ multiplex PCR, while TCRdb's copy carries only in-frame clones and drops some. This sample has around 250,000 clones, with approximately 83% found just once. Cohorts were based on clinical histories the participants reported. Either two negative PCRs, clearance, or symptom resolution qualified Cohort 3 donors as recovered. Material: PBMCs or T cells enriched from blood (not recorded which). This clonotype was sampled from a woman between 50 and 59 years old who had recovered from COVID-19. This rearrangement joins TRBV29-1 to TRBJ1-1; tentative D call: TRBD1 (5 bases). For the CDR3, the DNA is TGCAGCGTTTCACCCTCGGGGCTGGGGGGCACTGAAGCTTTCTTT. Encoded protein: CSVSPSGLGGTEAFF.